Included here is one TCR beta chain sequence, with context. The antigen is unknown. The data were taken from a study of T cells in Graves' hyperthyroidism and ophthalmopathy. There were TCR beta CDR3 regions amplified from RNA transcripts. The HTBI primer set was used in a first-round RT-PCR of the TCR CDR3. TCRdb recomputed calls from the multiplex PCR reads with MiXCR, one row per CDR3 protein. The sample includes 350,000 or so distinct CDR3 sequences, roughly 23% seen only once; the top ten take roughly 52%. Stable Graves' hyperthyroidism denoted no ophthalmopathy progression over 18 months. Extraction of PBMCs used under 13 ml of fresh peripheral blood. Whole-study results and caveats: Most thyroid-expanded clonotypes above 0.001 were also found in blood. Model predictions of ophthalmopathy came a median about six months before onset.

The TCR was taken from a woman aged 45-65 years with Graves' hyperthyroidism. The sequencing input was blood.

The CDR3 DNA reads TGTGCCAGTAGTATAGGTTTGGACACTGAAGCTTTCTTT. Protein product: CASSIGLDTEAFF. V usage is TRBV19 and J usage is TRBJ1-1; D gene uncertain. Germline lookup yields CDR1 LNHDA and CDR2 SQIVND (reference sequence). The CDR3 runs 13 residues. V lost 1 base and J 3 bases, leaving 6 bases between the germline ends.